This T cell receptor (beta chain) appears in the sequencing data of a study of CD8 T cells in Susac syndrome. From blood CD8+ and CD4+ T cells, the TCR beta chain was sequenced. Study-wide findings and caveats: It was acknowledged by the study that relatively few individuals were included in its TCR sequencing and HLA analysis.

Random hexamers were used to reverse transcribe the RNA input (roughly 0.5 to 1 ug). It was immunoSEQ multiplex PCR that amplified TCR beta CDR3 across 54 Vbeta and 13 Jbeta. TCRdb passed the immunoSEQ multiplex PCR reads through MiXCR, listing each CDR3 protein once. Here the sample spans under 200,000 distinct CDR3 sequences, 90% to 96% being singletons. As for this clonotype: What it binds is unknown.

Trimming stripped 3 bases from V and 0 bases from J, with 26 bases between. The CDR3 runs to 20 residues. Per the germline V gene, CDR1 is LNHDA and CDR2 is SQIVND (reference sequence). The sequence was obtained from a human donor with Susac syndrome. This chain joins TRBV19 and TRBJ1-1, with D uncertain. Sequences were obtained from CD4+ T cells from PBMCs. The chain's CDR3 is CASSIGLGLGSLGLNTEAFF. DNA for the CDR3: TGTGCCAGTAGTATCGGGTTGGGTCTGGGGTCGTTGGGGTTGAACACTGAAGCTTTCTTT.